Listed here are 8 T cell receptor beta chains from one sample, sequenced in a study of control samples from healthy donors and cancer patients. Using immunoSEQ multiplex PCR, the repertoire was profiled, and TCRdb retains in-frame clones only, with some absent. This sample has 95,000 to 120,000 clones, with about 80% found just once. The material sequenced was blood. All receptors come from a man in his late teens or twenties in good health.

V and J are TRBV28 and TRBJ2-2, with D maybe TRBD2 (5 bases). Trimming removed 4 bases from V and 7 bases from J, with 7 bases in between. Germline values: CDR1 MDHEN, CDR2 SYDVKM. CDR3 size: 12 residues. This chain's CDR3 is CASSWAGGELFF. The CDR3 nucleotides read TGTGCCAGCAGTTGGGCGGGCGGGGAGCTGTTTTTT.

This sequence joins TRBV6-1 and TRBJ2-3; TRBD1 matches at 9 bases. Trimming at V came to 3 bases and at J to 7 bases, leaving 5 bases not matched to a gene. Germline CDR1 reads MNHNS; CDR2 reads SASEGT. The CDR3 length is 14 residues. The CDR3 bases are TGTGCCAGCAGTGAGACAGGGGGACAGAATACGCAGTATTTT. It translates to CASSETGGQNTQYF.

The chain employs TRBV6-6 and TRBJ1-6, with 9 nucleotides matching TRBD1. The J segment lost 0 bases and the V segment lost 8 bases, leaving 5 bases of the junction unmatched. Per germline, CDR1 MNHNY and CDR2 SVGAGI (reference sequence). The CDR3 loop spans 16 amino acids. The chain's CDR3 is CASLGTGSSYNSPLHF. The CDR3 DNA is TGTGCCAGCCTGGGGACAGGGAGCTCCTATAATTCACCCCTCCACTTT.

V is TRBV19 and J is TRBJ1-5, with unresolved D. The CDR3 totals 15 residues. CDR1 is LNHDA, CDR2 SQIVND, per germline (reference sequence). The V gene lost 0 bases and the J gene lost 1 base, with 7 bases spanning the gap. CDR3 DNA: TGTGCCAGTAGTATAGACGGGGAAAGCAATCAGCCCCAGCATTTT. The encoded protein is CASSIDGESNQPQHF.

The rearrangement links TRBV3-1 (or the pseudogene TRBV3-2) to TRBJ2-3, with TRBD1 matching over 11 bases. CDR1 and CDR2 from the germline V gene are LGHDT and YNNKEL (reference sequence). The CDR3 length is 15 residues. With V trimmed by 3 bases and J by 3 bases, 2 bases remained unmatched. CDR3 sequence (DNA): TGTGCCAGCAGCCATCGGGACAGGGGGACAGATACGCAGTATTTT. It translates to CASSHRDRGTDTQYF.

This chain joins TRBV18 and TRBJ2-2; D is undetermined. V was cut by 5 bases and J by 4 bases, with 5 bases left in between. The CDR3 runs to 12 residues. Germline V gene data show CDR1 as KGHSH and CDR2 as LQKENI. The DNA for the CDR3 is TGTGCCAGCTCATCCCGCACCGGGGAGCTGTTTTTT. The encoded protein is CASSSRTGELFF.

The genes are TRBV4-2 and TRBJ1-6; D not certain. There are 15 residues in the CDR3. Trimming stripped 5 bases from V and 5 bases from J, with 13 bases between. Germline V gives CDR1 LGHNA, CDR2 YNFKEQ. The DNA of the CDR3 is TGTGCCAGCAGCGACCGACGGCTTGATAATTCACCCCTCCACTTT. It specifies CASSDRRLDNSPLHF.

V gene TRBV12-3 or TRBV12-4 combines with J gene TRBJ2-3, with 9 bases that match TRBD2. The CDR3 sequence is 13 residues long. With 1 base clipped from V and 12 bases from J, the junction kept 5 bases outside the gene matches. CDR3 loop: CASSLVIAGAQYF. The CDR3, as DNA: TGTGCCAGCAGTTTAGTGATAGCGGGGGCCCAGTATTTT.